The 26 T cell receptor beta chains below all came from one sample that was sequenced in a study of immune evolution from preneoplasia to lung adenocarcinoma. TCRdb's table, derived via immunoSEQ multiplex PCR, lists solely in-frame clones and lacks some. Among several thousand clones listed, roughly 79% were seen once. The specimen was FFPE adjacent normal lung tissue. The receptors stem from a person aged 65 to 79 with lung adenocarcinoma.

The chain employs TRBV9 and TRBJ1-2; 11 nucleotides line up with TRBD1. Germline trimming cut 8 bases from V and 4 bases from J; bases unmatched to any gene: 10. This CDR3 has 15 residues. Germline lookup yields CDR1 SGDLS and CDR2 YYNGEE. CDR3 sequence: CASDPGQGVPYGYTF. In DNA form, the CDR3 reads TGTGCCAGTGACCCGGGACAGGGGGTCCCCTATGGCTACACCTTC.

J is TRBJ2-5 and V is TRBV28, with D perhaps TRBD1 (6 bases). V lost 5 bases to trimming and J lost 3 bases, with 19 bases between them. Germline values: CDR1 MDHEN, CDR2 SYDVKM. There are 16 residues in the CDR3. The CDR3 nucleotides read TGTGCCAGCAGTCCCGGACAGTCTAGTGTAAAAGAGACCCAGTACTTC. Translating gives CASSPGQSSVKETQYF.

CDR3 DNA: TGTGCCAGCAGTTACCTTCCCGGGGTCGGGGCCAACGTCCTGACTTTC. As protein: CASSYLPGVGANVLTF. The chain carries TRBV6-5 and TRBJ2-6, with D tentatively TRBD2 (5 bases). V shed 2 bases and J shed 4 bases, with 12 bases lying between them. The CDR3 is 16 residues long. Germline values: CDR1 MNHEY, CDR2 SVGAGI.

CDR3 amino acids: CASSSILGHTYGYTF. CDR3 nucleotides: TGTGCCAGTAGCAGCATATTGGGACATACCTATGGCTACACCTTC. This chain connects TRBV19 to TRBJ1-2, with a possible D match to TRBD1 (6 bases). The CDR3 consists of 15 residues. Germline CDR1 LNHDA, CDR2 SQIVND (reference sequence). Trimming pared 6 bases from V and 4 bases from J, leaving 18 bases between.

The V gene is TRBV29-1, the J gene TRBJ1-2; D is unresolved. Looked up from germline, CDR1 is SQVTM and CDR2 is ANQGSEA. V was pared by 0 bases and J by 8 bases, with 10 bases between. The CDR3 length is 12 residues. CDR3 sequence reads: CSVEDSGGGYTF. CDR3 bases: TGCAGCGTTGAAGATTCGGGAGGCGGCTACACCTTC.

The chain couples TRBV11-2 to TRBJ2-2; TRBD2 matches at 7 bases. CDR1 and CDR2 from the germline V gene are SGHAT and FQNNGV. The CDR3 consists of 17 residues. The V gene end was trimmed by 5 bases and the J gene end by 5 bases; junction bases not matched to a gene: 14. In DNA, the CDR3 is TGTGCCAGCAGCCCGTCGCCGGGCGGGAGTGGGACCGGGGAGCTGTTTTTT. It yields the protein CASSPSPGGSGTGELFF.

The V and J genes are TRBV29-1 and TRBJ1-2; no definite D call. Germline V gives CDR1 SQVTM, CDR2 ANQGSEA. Trimming removed 1 base from V and 6 bases from J, with 9 bases in between. The CDR3 has 12 amino acids. CDR3: CSVEVRVDGYTF. The DNA of the CDR3 is TGCAGCGTTGAAGTTCGGGTGGATGGCTACACCTTC.

V usage is TRBV6-4 and J usage is TRBJ2-3; TRBD2 aligns across 12 bases. The CDR3 contains 16 residues. Germline loops: CDR1 MRHNA, CDR2 SNTAGT. V dropped 2 bases and J dropped 0; count of bases not matched to a gene: 0. The CDR3 DNA sequence: TGTGCCAGCAGTGACGGGACTAGCGGGAGCACAGATACGCAGTATTTT. It specifies CASSDGTSGSTDTQYF.

This clone occurred once. This chain links TRBV6-1 with TRBJ2-7; tentatively, D is TRBD1 (6 bases). This CDR3 is built from 15 residues. Germline V gene data show CDR1 as MNHNS and CDR2 as SASEGT. Trimming left V 1 base short and J 5 bases short, with 15 bases between. CDR3 amino acids: CASSEETGSWDEQYF. CDR3 bases: TGTGCCAGCAGTGAAGAAACAGGGTCATGGGACGAGCAGTACTTC.

This chain connects TRBV7-9 to TRBJ1-2, with D possibly TRBD1 on 6 matching bases. This CDR3 has 15 amino acids. CDR1 is SEHNR and CDR2 is FQNEAQ in the germline V gene (reference sequence). V was pared by 5 bases and J by 5 bases, with 18 bases between. The CDR3 spells CASSPPPSRGYGYTF. CDR3 coding DNA: TGTGCCAGCAGCCCACCTCCTTCGAGGGGGTATGGCTACACCTTC.

The chain is built from TRBV15 and TRBJ2-5; D gene unclear. The germline gives CDR1 LNHNV, CDR2 YYDKDF (reference sequence). The CDR3 is 15 amino acids. Trimming cost V 0 bases and J 3 bases, with 11 bases left between them. The CDR3 DNA sequence: TGTGCCACCAGCAGAGATCTGAGTGGGGAAGAGACCCAGTACTTC. This encodes CATSRDLSGEETQYF.

The V call is TRBV5-1, the J call TRBJ2-7; 9 positions match TRBD2. The ends lost 4 bases at V and 4 bases at J; junction bases unmatched: 15. Germline CDR1 is SGHRS and CDR2 is YFSETQ. The CDR3 consists of 17 residues. CDR3 DNA sequence: TGCGCCAGCAGCCCCCAAGGCGGGACTAGCAGTTTGTACGAGCAGTACTTC. It translates to CASSPQGGTSSLYEQYF. Variable domain in full (rest from reference TRBV5-1 and TRBJ2-7): KAGVTQTPRYLIKTRGQQVTLSCSPISGHRSVSWYQQTPGQGLQFLFEYFSETQRNKGNFPGRFSGRQFSNSRSEMNVSTLELGDSALYLCASSPQGGTSSLYEQYFGPGTRLTVT.

V usage is TRBV18 and J usage is TRBJ1-4; 8 bases fit TRBD1. CDR3 length: 16 amino acids. Germline CDR1 reads KGHSH; CDR2 reads LQKENI. Trimming took 3 bases from V and 8 from J; bases not matched to a gene: 11. In DNA, the CDR3 is TGTGCCAGCTCACCCAGACCCAGGGGGCTGGGGGAAAAACTGTTTTTT. Translated, it gives CASSPRPRGLGEKLFF.

This chain uses TRBV11-3 with TRBJ1-5; 8 bases line up with TRBD1. The CDR3 has 17 amino acids. Germline V gene sequence: CDR1 SGHNT, CDR2 YENEEA. J gave up 1 base and V 5 bases, and 10 bases lay outside the gene matches. CDR3 coding DNA: TGTGCCAGCAGCCCCCCTACTAGGACAGGGAGCAATCAGCCCCAGCATTTT. Translation: CASSPPTRTGSNQPQHF.

This clone was counted once. V usage is TRBV5-4 and J usage is TRBJ1-2; 8 bases are a match to TRBD1. Unmatched junction bases numbered 4, after V lost 1 base and J lost 8 bases. The CDR3 extends over 13 amino acids. Germline CDR1 is SGHNT and CDR2 is YYREEE (reference sequence). CDR3 region: CASSLTGGGGYTF. The CDR3, as DNA: TGTGCCAGCAGCTTGACAGGGGGTGGGGGCTACACCTTC.

This chain uses TRBV19 with TRBJ2-7, with 7 bases identical to TRBD1. J was trimmed by 2 bases and V by 4 bases; bases with no gene match: 11. This CDR3 is built from 16 residues. Germline lookup yields CDR1 LNHDA and CDR2 SQIVND (reference sequence). Written as DNA, the CDR3 is TGTGCCAGTAGTAATAGAATCGGACAGGTTCCCTACGAGCAGTACTTC. The encoded protein is CASSNRIGQVPYEQYF.

The gene calls are TRBV11-2 and TRBJ2-2; D perhaps matches TRBD2 (6 bases). This CDR3 spans 15 amino acids. V was trimmed by 3 bases and J by 4 bases, leaving 12 bases between them. Germline V CDR1 and CDR2: SGHAT, FQNNGV. CDR3 nucleotide sequence: TGTGCCAGCAGCTTTCTACCCGGGGGCACCGGGGAGCTGTTTTTT. Its translation is CASSFLPGGTGELFF. The full variable domain, its missing parts supplied by reference TRBV11-2 and TRBJ2-2, is EAGVAQSPRYKIIEKRQSVAFWCNPISGHATLYWYQQILGQGPKLLIQFQNNGVVDDSQLPKDRFSAERLKGVDSTLKIQPAKLEDSAVYLCASSFLPGGTGELFFGEGSRLTVL.

V gene TRBV6-5 combines with J gene TRBJ1-3; D remains unclear. In germline, CDR1 is MNHEY, CDR2 SVGAGI. Trimming removed 10 bases from V and 0 bases from J, with 13 bases in between. The CDR3 totals 14 residues. The DNA of the CDR3 is TGTGCCACCCTCGGAGCGCTCTCTGGAAACACCATATATTTT. Its translation is CATLGALSGNTIYF.

The CDR3 DNA is TGTGCCAGCAGCTTGCCCCCCACAGATACGCAGTATTTT. As protein: CASSLPPTDTQYF. This chain links TRBV7-2 with TRBJ2-3, with unresolved D. Germline CDR1 SGHTA, CDR2 FQGNSA. The CDR3 loop spans 13 amino acids. The V end was cut by 3 bases, the J end by 2 bases, with 6 bases between.

The V gene is TRBV5-6, the J gene TRBJ1-2, with D uncertain. The CDR3 consists of 14 residues. Trimming pared 0 bases from V and 8 bases from J, leaving 14 bases between. The germline V gene has CDR1 SGHDT and CDR2 YYEEEE. The CDR3 is CASSLVKQERGYTF. Written as DNA, the CDR3 is TGTGCCAGCAGCTTGGTGAAGCAAGAACGGGGCTACACCTTC.

The rearrangement links TRBV9 to TRBJ1-2; the match to TRBD1 covers 9 bases. In germline, CDR1 is SGDLS, CDR2 YYNGEE. The CDR3 extends over 14 amino acids. Unmatched junction bases numbered 8, after V lost 3 bases and J lost 8 bases. Here the CDR3 DNA reads TGTGCCAGCAGCGCCGCCGGGACAGGGAAAGGCTACACCTTC. Protein product: CASSAAGTGKGYTF.

The V and J genes are TRBV29-1 and TRBJ2-1; D not resolved. The CDR3 length is 12 residues. Germline V gene data show CDR1 as SQVTM and CDR2 as ANQGSEA. V lost 2 bases, J lost 9 bases, and 11 bases lay in between. In nucleotides, the CDR3 is TGCAGCGTTGAATTAAAGGGCCGTGAGCAGTTCTTC. Encoded protein: CSVELKGREQFF.

The chain is built from TRBV27 and TRBJ1-5, with D possibly matching TRBD1 (6 bases). V was trimmed by 7 bases and J by 1 base, leaving 11 bases between them. Germline CDR1 MNHEY, CDR2 SMNVEV (reference sequence). This CDR3 is built from 14 residues. The CDR3 here is CASKGDRSNQPQHF. The CDR3 coding sequence is TGTGCCAGCAAGGGAGACAGGAGCAATCAGCCCCAGCATTTT.

The CDR3 reads CASNSGTGAGNTIYF. The CDR3 DNA is TGTGCCAGCAATTCCGGGACAGGGGCAGGAAACACCATATATTTT. V is TRBV2 and J is TRBJ1-3, with 10 bases matching TRBD1. The ends lost 7 bases at V and 4 bases at J; junction bases unmatched: 7. Germline V gives CDR1 SNHLY, CDR2 FYNNEI. The CDR3 covers 15 residues.

This chain links TRBV7-2 with TRBJ1-2; 8 bases map to TRBD1. Germline CDR1 reads SGHTA; CDR2 reads FQGNSA. The CDR3 runs 14 residues. The trim removed 1 base at V and 7 bases at J, leaving 5 bases unmatched. This chain's CDR3 is CASSLGQGAGGYTF. The CDR3 nucleotides read TGTGCCAGCAGCTTAGGGCAGGGGGCTGGTGGCTACACCTTC.

This clone occurred once. The J gene is TRBJ2-6, the V gene TRBV6-5, with D perhaps given as TRBD1 or TRBD2 (6 bases each). Germline CDR1 reads MNHEY; CDR2 reads SVGAGI. This CDR3 is 15 amino acids long. The V and J ends lost 5 bases and 2 bases respectively, with 10 bases between them. The chain's CDR3 is CASSVRGPGANVLTF. DNA for the CDR3: TGTGCCAGCAGTGTCCGGGGGCCTGGGGCCAACGTCCTGACTTTC.